A selection of T cell receptor beta chains follows, all from one sample in a study of identical twins. TCRdb used MiXCR to reprocess the 5' RACE reads, holding one entry per CDR3 protein. The table lists more than 1.5 million distinct CDR3 sequences, less than 35% of them singletons. Sample: cord blood. Receptors were obtained from a newborn girl in good health. CDR3s include the opening cysteine and the closing phenylalanine or tryptophan. The D gene is left open where the match is weak. The size entry is marked missing in some rows and otherwise reads once, few, many or a size class.

V: TRBV7-6; J: TRBJ2-5; size: few; D: TRBD2; CDR3: CASSRSTSGGPETQYF; DNA: TGTGCCAGCAGCCGATCGACTAGCGGGGGGCCAGAGACCCAGTACTTC
V: TRBV4-1; J: TRBJ2-3; size: few; D: TRBD1; CDR3: CASSQPTGAADTQYF; DNA: TGCGCCAGCAGCCAACCGACAGGGGCGGCAGATACGCAGTATTTT
V: TRBV5-5; J: TRBJ1-2; size: -; D: -; CDR3: CASSLSRGGSYTF; DNA: TGTGCCAGCAGCTTGTCCAGGGGAGGGAGCTACACCTTC
V: TRBV5-6; J: TRBJ2-5; size: -; D: -; CDR3: CASSRMLGLGVWNEQYF; DNA: TGTGCCAGCAGCCGAATGTTAGGGTTGGGGGTTTGGAATGAGCAGTACTTC
V: TRBV10-3; J: TRBJ2-1; size: -; D: -; CDR3: CAISESLLGGEQFF; DNA: TGTGCCATCAGTGAGTCATTATTAGGAGGTGAGCAGTTCTTC
V: TRBV6-1; J: TRBJ2-1; size: few; D: -; CDR3: CASTLSGLDEQFF; DNA: TGTGCCAGCACCCTGTCAGGGTTGGATGAGCAGTTCTTC
V: TRBV5-1; J: TRBJ2-5; size: few; D: -; CDR3: CASSPGTPLNEQYF; DNA: TGCGCCAGCAGCCCAGGGACTCCCTTAAATGAGCAGTACTTC
V: TRBV20-1; J: TRBJ2-3; size: -; D: -; CDR3: CSALSGGSTDTQYF; DNA: TGCAGTGCTCTATCGGGCGGTAGCACAGATACGCAGTATTTT
V: TRBV20-1; J: TRBJ2-7; size: -; D: TRBD2; CDR3: CGGTSGSSYEQYF; DNA: TGCGGCGGAACTAGCGGGAGTTCCTACGAGCAGTACTTC
V: TRBV10-3; J: TRBJ2-1; size: few; D: TRBD2; CDR3: CAISALAGGEQFF; DNA: TGTGCCATCAGTGCCCTAGCGGGAGGGGAGCAGTTCTTC
V: TRBV28; J: TRBJ1-1; size: -; D: TRBD1; CDR3: CASSLDRGRQLNTEAFF; DNA: TGTGCCAGCAGTTTGGACAGGGGGAGGCAACTGAACACTGAAGCTTTCTTT
V: TRBV29-1; J: TRBJ2-1; size: -; D: TRBD2; CDR3: CSVDGLAGALYNEQFF; DNA: TGCAGCGTTGACGGACTAGCGGGAGCCCTCTACAATGAGCAGTTCTTC
V: TRBV10-3; J: TRBJ1-1; size: -; D: TRBD1; CDR3: CAIRGGQGGAPNTEAFF; DNA: TGTGCCATCAGGGGGGGACAGGGTGGGGCTCCGAACACTGAAGCTTTCTTT
V: TRBV5-1; J: TRBJ1-6; size: -; D: TRBD1; CDR3: CASSPGQGPNSPLHF; DNA: TGCGCCAGCAGCCCGGGACAGGGGCCGAATTCACCCCTCCACTTT
V: TRBV6-1; J: TRBJ2-7; size: few; D: -; CDR3: CASRVAAQSSYEQYF; DNA: TGTGCCAGCAGGGTAGCGGCCCAGAGCTCCTACGAGCAGTACTTC
V: TRBV20-1; J: TRBJ1-2; size: -; D: TRBD1; CDR3: CSASRQGLGGYTF; DNA: TGCAGTGCTAGCCGACAGGGTTTGGGCGGCTACACCTTC